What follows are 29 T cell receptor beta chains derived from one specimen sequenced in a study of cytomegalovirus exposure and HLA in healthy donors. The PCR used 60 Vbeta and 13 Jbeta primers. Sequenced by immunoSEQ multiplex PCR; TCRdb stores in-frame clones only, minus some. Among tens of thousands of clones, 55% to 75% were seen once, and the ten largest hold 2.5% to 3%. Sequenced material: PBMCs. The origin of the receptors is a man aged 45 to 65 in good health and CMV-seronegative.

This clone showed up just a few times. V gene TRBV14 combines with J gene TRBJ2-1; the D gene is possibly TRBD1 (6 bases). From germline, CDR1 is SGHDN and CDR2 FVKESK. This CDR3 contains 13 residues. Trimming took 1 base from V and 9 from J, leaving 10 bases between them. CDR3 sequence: CASSQVLRGEQFF. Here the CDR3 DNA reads TGTGCCAGCAGCCAAGTTCTCAGGGGTGAGCAGTTCTTC.

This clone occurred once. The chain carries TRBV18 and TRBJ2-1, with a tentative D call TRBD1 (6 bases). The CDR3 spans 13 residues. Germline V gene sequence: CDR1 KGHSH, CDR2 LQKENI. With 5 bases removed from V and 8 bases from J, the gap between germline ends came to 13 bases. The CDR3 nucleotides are TGTGCCAGCTCATTGGCACAGGGTGATGAGCAGTTCTTC. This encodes CASSLAQGDEQFF.

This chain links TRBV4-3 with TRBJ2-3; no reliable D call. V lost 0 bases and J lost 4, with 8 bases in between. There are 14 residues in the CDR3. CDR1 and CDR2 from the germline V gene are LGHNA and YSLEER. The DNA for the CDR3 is TGCGCCAGCAGCCAAGATATCGTAGCAGATACGCAGTATTTT. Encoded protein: CASSQDIVADTQYF.

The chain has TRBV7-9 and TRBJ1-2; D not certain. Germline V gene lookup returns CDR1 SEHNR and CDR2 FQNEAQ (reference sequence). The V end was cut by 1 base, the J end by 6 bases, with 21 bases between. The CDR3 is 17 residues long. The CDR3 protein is CASSLVHFGSARNGYTF. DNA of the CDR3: TGTGCCAGCAGCTTAGTGCATTTTGGGAGTGCCAGGAATGGCTACACCTTC. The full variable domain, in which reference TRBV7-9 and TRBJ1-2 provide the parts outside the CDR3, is DTGVSQNPRHKITKRGQNVTFRCDPISEHNRLYWYRQTLGQGPEFLTYFQNEAQLEKSRLLSDRFSAERPKGSFSTLEIQRTEQGDSAMYLCASSLVHFGSARNGYTFGSGTRLTVV.

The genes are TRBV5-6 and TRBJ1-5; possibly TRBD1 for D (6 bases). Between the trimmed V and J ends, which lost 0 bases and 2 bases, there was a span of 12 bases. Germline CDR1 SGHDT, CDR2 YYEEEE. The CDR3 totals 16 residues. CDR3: CASSLGTARRNQPQHF. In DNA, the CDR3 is TGTGCCAGCAGCTTGGGGACAGCCAGGCGCAATCAGCCCCAGCATTTT.

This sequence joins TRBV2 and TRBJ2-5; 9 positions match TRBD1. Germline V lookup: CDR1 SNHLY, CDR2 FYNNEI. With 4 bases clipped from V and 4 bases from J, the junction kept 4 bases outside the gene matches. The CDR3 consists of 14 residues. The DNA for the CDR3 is TGTGCCAGCAGTGGCGGGACAGGGTTAGAGACCCAGTACTTC. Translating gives CASSGGTGLETQYF.

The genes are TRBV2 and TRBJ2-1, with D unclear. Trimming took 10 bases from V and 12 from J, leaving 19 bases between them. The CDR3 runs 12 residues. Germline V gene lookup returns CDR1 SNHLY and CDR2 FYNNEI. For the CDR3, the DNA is TGTGCCACCACTAACGAGGCTTCGATGCAGTTCTTC. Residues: CATTNEASMQFF.

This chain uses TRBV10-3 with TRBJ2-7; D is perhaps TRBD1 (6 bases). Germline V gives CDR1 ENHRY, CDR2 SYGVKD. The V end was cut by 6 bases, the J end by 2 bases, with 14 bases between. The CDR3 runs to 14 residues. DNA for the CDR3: TGTGCCATCAGACCGGACAGCTTTACCTACGAGCAGTACGTC. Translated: CAIRPDSFTYEQYV.

The CDR3: CASGLVGHYEQYF. DNA for the CDR3: TGTGCTAGTGGTTTGGTGGGACACTACGAGCAGTACTTC. The chain couples TRBV12-5 to TRBJ2-7, with D perhaps matching TRBD1 (6 bases). Germline CDR1 is LGHNT and CDR2 is FRNRAP. The CDR3 length is 13 residues. Trimming left V 0 bases short and J 3 bases short, with 6 bases between. Looking up the rest from reference TRBV12-5 and TRBJ2-7 gives the full variable domain: DARVTQTPRHKVTEMGQEVTMRCQPILGHNTVFWYRQTMMQGLELLAYFRNRAPLDDSGMPKDRFSAEMPDATLATLKIQPSEPRDSAVYFCASGLVGHYEQYFGPGTRLTVT.

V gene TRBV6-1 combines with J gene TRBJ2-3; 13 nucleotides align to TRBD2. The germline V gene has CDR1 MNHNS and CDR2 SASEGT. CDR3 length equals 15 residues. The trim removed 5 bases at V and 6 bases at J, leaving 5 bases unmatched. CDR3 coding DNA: TGTGCCAGCAGTCGGACTAGCGGGAGTTGGGATACGCAGTATTTT. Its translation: CASSRTSGSWDTQYF.

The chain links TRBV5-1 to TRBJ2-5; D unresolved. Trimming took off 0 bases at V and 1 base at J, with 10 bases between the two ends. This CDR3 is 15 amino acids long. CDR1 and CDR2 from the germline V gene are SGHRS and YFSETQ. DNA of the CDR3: TGCGCCAGCAGCTTGGAGTCGTGGAGCCAAGAGACCCAGTACTTC. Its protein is CASSLESWSQETQYF.

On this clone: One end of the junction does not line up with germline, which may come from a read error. CDR3 coding DNA: TGTGCCAGCAGCTTTGACAGGGTCTCCTCCGAGCAGTACTTC. It yields the protein CASSFDRVSSEQYF. The chain recombines TRBV5-6 with TRBJ2-7, with TRBD1 matching 7 bases. This CDR3 has 14 amino acids. Germline assignment: CDR1 SGHDT and CDR2 YYEEEE. The whole variable domain, filled in from reference TRBV5-6 and TRBJ2-7, reads DAGVTQSPTHLIKTRGQQVTLRCSPKSGHDTVSWYQQALGQGPQFIFQYYEEEERQRGNFPDRFSGHQFPNYSSELNVNALLLGDSALYLCASSFDRVSSEQYFGPGTRLTVT.

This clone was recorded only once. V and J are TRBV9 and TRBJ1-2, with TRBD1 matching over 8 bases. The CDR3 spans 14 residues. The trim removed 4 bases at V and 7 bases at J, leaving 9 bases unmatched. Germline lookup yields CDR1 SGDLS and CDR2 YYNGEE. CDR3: CASSTLGQAPGYTF. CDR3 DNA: TGTGCCAGCAGCACCCTGGGACAGGCACCTGGCTACACCTTC.

The CDR3 sequence: CASRGGQAPYEQYF. The CDR3, as DNA: TGTGCCAGCAGGGGTGGACAGGCGCCCTACGAGCAGTACTTC. V and J are TRBV5-5 and TRBJ2-7; 7 bases are shared with TRBD1. This CDR3 has 14 residues. V lost 5 bases and J lost 2; bases outside the gene matches: 7. The germline V gene has CDR1 SGHKS and CDR2 YYEKEE (reference sequence).

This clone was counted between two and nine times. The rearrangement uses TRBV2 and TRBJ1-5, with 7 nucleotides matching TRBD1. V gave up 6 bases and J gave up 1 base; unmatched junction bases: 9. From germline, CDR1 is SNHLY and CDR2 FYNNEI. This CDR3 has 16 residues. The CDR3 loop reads CASRGGVGSSNQPQHF. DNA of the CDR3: TGTGCCAGCAGAGGGGGCGTAGGGTCGAGCAATCAGCCCCAGCATTTT.

The CDR3 DNA follows: TGTGCCAGCAGCAAGGAGACAGGGTATTCGGTCAGCTCCTACGAGCAGTACGTC. Translating it yields CASSKETGYSVSSYEQYV. This chain joins TRBV21-1 and TRBJ2-7; the D call in the table, TRBD1, was not verified against the DNA. TRBV21-1 is flagged as a pseudogene. The CDR3 length is 18 residues.

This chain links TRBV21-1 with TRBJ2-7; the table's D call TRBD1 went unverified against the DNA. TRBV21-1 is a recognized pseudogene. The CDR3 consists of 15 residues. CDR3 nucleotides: TGTGCCAGCAGCCCACCGAGGACACGTTTCTCCGAGCAGTACGTC. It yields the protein CASSPPRTRFSEQYV.

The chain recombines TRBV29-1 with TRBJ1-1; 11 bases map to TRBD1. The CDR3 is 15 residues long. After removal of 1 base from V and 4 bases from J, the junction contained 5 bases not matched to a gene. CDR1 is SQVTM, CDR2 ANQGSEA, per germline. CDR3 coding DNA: TGCAGCGTTGAAGGTAGGACAGGGGGCCGCACTGAAGCTTTCTTT. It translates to CSVEGRTGGRTEAFF.

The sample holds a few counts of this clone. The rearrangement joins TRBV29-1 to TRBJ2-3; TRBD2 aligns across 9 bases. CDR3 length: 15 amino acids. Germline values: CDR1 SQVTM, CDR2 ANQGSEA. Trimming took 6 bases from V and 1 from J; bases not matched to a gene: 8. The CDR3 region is CSVAKTSGRTDTQYF. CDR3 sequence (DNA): TGCAGCGTGGCCAAAACTAGCGGGCGCACAGATACGCAGTATTTT.

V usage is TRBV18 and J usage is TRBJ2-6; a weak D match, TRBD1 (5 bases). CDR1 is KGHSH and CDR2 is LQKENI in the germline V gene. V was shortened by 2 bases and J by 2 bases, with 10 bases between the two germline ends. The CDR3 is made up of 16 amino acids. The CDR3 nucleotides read TGTGCCAGCTCACCAGGACCAGGGACTGGGGCCAACGTCCTGACTTTC. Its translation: CASSPGPGTGANVLTF.

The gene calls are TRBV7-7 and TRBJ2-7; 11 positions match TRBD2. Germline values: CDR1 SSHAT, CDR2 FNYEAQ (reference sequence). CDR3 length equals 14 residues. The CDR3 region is CASSSGLAAEEQYV. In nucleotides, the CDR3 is TGTGCTAGCAGCTCGGGACTAGCGGCGGAGGAGCAGTACGTC.

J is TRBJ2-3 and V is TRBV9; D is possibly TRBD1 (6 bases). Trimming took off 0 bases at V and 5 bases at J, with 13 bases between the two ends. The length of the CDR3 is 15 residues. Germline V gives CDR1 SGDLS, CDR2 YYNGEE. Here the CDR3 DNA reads TGTGCCAGCAGCGTAGCCGAGGGGGAAGGAGATACGCAGTATTTT. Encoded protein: CASSVAEGEGDTQYF.

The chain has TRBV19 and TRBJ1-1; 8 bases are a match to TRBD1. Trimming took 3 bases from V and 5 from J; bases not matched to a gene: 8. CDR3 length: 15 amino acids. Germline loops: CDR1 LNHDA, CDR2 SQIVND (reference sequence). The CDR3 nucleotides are TGTGCCAGTAGTATGGGCAGGGGGCGGCGAACTGAAGCTTTCTTT. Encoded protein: CASSMGRGRRTEAFF.

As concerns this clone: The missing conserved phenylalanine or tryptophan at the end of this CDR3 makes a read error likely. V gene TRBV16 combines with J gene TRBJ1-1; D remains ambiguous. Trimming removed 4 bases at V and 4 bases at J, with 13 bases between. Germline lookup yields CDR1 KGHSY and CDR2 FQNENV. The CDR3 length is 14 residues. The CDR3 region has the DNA TGTGCCAGCAGCCGAGGGAGGGCTCCCACTGAAGCTTTCGTT. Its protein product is CASSRGRAPTEAFV.

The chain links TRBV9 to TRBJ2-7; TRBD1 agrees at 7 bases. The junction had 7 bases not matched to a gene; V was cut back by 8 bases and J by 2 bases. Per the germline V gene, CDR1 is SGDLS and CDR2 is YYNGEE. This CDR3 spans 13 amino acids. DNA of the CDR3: TGTGCCAGTTCAAGGGGGCTAACCTACGAGCAGTACTTC. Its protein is CASSRGLTYEQYF. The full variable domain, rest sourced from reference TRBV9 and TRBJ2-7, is DSGVTQTPKHLITATGQRVTLRCSPRSGDLSVYWYQQSLDQGLQFLIQYYNGEERAKGNILERFSAQQFPDLHSELNLSSLELGDSALYFCASSRGLTYEQYFGPGTRLTVT.

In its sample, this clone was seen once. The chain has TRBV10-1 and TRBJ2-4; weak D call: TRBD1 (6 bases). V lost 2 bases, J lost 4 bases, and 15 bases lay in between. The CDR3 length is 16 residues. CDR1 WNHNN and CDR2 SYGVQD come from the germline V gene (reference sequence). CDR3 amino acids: CASSERSRGCKNIQYF. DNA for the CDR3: TGCGCCAGCAGTGAGAGGAGCAGGGGCTGTAAAAACATTCAGTACTTC.

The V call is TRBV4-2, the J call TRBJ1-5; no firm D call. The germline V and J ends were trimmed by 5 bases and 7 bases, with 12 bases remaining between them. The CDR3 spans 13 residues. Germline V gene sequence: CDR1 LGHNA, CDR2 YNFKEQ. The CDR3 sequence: CASSGRTEQPQHF. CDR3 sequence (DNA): TGTGCCAGCAGCGGGAGGACGGAACAGCCCCAGCATTTT.

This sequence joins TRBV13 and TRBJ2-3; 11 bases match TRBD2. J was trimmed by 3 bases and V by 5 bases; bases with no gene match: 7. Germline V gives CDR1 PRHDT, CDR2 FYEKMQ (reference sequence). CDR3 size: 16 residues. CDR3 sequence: CASSPRLAGSTDTQYF. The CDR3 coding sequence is TGTGCCAGCAGCCCACGACTAGCGGGGAGTACAGATACGCAGTATTTT.

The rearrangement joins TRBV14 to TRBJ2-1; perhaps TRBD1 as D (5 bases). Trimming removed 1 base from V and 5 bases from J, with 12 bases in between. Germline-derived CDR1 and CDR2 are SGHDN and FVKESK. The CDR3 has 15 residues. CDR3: CASSQGVGADNEQFF. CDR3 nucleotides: TGTGCCAGCAGCCAAGGCGTTGGGGCAGACAATGAGCAGTTCTTC.